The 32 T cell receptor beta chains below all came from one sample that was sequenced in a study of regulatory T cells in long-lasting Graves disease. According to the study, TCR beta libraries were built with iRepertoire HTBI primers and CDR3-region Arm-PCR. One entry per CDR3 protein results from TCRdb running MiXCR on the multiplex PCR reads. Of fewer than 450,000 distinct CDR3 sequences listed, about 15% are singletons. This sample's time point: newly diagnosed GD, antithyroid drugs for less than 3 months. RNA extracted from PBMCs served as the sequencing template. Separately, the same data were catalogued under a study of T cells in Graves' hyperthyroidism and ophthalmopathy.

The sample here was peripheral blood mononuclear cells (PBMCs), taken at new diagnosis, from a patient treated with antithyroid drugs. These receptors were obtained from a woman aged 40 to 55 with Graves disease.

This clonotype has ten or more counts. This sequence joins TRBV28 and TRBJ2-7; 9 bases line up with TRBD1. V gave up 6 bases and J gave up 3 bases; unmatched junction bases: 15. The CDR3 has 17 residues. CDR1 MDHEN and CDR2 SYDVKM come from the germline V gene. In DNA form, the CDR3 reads TGTGCCAGCAGCTTAGGGGGCAGGACAGGGGCATTCTACGAGCAGTACTTC. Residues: CASSLGGRTGAFYEQYF.

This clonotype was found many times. DNA of the CDR3: TGTGCCAGCAGCTTAGGGACAGGGGGCACCGGGGAGCTGTTTTTT. Encoded protein: CASSLGTGGTGELFF. The chain employs TRBV11-3 and TRBJ2-2, with 10 bases that match TRBD1. In germline, CDR1 is SGHNT, CDR2 YENEEA. The V and J ends lost 1 base and 4 bases, in that order; junction bases with no gene match: 0. This CDR3 is built from 15 residues.

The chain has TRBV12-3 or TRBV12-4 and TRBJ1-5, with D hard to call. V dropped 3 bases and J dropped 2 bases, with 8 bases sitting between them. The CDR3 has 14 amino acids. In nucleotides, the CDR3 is TGTGCCAGCAGTTTGACTAATGGCAATCAGCCCCAGCATTTT. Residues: CASSLTNGNQPQHF.

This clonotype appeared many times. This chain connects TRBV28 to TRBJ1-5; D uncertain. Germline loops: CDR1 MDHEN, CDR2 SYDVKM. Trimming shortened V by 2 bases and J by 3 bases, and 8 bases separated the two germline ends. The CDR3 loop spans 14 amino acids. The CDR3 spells CASSLTVNNQPQHF. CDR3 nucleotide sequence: TGTGCCAGCAGTTTAACAGTTAACAATCAGCCCCAGCATTTT.

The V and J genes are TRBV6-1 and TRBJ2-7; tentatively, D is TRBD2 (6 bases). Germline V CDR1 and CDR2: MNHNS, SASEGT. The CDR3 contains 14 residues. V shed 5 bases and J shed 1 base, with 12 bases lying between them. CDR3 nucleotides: TGTGCCAGCAGTCGCGGGACCGAGTCCTACGAGCAGTACTTC. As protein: CASSRGTESYEQYF.

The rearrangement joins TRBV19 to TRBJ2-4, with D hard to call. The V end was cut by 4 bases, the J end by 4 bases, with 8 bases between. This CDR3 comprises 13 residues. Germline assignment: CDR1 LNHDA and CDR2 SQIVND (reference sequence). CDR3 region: CASSNTAKNIQYF. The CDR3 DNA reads TGTGCCAGTAGTAACACGGCTAAAAACATTCAGTACTTC.

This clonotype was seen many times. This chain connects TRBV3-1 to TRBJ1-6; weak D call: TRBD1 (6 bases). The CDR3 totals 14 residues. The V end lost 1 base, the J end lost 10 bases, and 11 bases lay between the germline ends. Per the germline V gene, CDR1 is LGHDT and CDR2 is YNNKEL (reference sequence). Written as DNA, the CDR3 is TGTGCCAGCAGCCAAGTGGGGGGCGGCTCACCCCTCCACTTT. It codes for CASSQVGGGSPLHF.

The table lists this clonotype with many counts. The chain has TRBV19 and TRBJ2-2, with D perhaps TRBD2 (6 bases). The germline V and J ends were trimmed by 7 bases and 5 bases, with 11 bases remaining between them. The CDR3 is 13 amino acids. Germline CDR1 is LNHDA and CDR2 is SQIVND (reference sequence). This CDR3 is CASKREWTGELFF. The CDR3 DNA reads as TGTGCCAGTAAACGGGAGTGGACCGGGGAGCTGTTTTTT.

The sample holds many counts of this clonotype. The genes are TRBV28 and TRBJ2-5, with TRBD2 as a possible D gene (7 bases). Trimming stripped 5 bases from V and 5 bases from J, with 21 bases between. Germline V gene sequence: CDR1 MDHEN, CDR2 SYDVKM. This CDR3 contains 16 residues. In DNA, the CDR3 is TGTGCCAGCAGTCCTAGTGGGGGGGCCGGGGATGAGACCCAGTACTTC. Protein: CASSPSGGAGDETQYF.

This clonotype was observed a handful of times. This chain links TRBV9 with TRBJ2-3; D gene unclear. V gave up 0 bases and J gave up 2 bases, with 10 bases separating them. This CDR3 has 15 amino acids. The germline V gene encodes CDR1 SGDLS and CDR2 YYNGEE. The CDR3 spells CASSVVGVDTDTQYF. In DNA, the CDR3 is TGTGCCAGCAGCGTAGTGGGCGTAGACACAGATACGCAGTATTTT.

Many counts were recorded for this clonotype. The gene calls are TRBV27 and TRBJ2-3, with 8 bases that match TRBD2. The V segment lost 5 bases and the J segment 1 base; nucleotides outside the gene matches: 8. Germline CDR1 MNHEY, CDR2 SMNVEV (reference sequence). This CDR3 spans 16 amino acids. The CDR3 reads CASSREGGEGTDTQYF. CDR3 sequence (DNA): TGTGCCAGCAGTCGGGAGGGAGGAGAGGGCACAGATACGCAGTATTTT.

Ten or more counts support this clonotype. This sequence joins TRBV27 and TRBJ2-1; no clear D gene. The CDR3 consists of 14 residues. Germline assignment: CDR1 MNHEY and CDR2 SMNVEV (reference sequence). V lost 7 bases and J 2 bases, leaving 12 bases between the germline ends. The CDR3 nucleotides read TGTGCCAGCACCTATGACTCCACCTACAATGAGCAGTTCTTC. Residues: CASTYDSTYNEQFF.

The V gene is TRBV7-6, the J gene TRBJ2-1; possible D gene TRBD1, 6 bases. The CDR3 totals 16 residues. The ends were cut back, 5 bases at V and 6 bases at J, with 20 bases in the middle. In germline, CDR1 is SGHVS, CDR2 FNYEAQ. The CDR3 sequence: CASSPQTGGPRNEQFF. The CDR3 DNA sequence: TGTGCCAGCAGCCCCCAGACAGGCGGCCCCCGCAATGAGCAGTTCTTC.

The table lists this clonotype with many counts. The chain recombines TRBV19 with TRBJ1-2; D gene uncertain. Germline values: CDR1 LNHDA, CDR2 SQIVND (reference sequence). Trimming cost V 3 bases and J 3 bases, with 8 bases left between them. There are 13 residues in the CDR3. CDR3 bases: TGTGCCAGTAGTATTAGCGGGGACTATGGCTACACCTTC. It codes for CASSISGDYGYTF.

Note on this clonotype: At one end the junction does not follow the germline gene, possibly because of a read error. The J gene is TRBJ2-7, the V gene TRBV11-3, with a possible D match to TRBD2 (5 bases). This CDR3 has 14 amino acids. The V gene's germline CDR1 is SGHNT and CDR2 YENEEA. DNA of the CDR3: TGTGCCAGCAGCCTTAGACTATACTCCTGCGAGCAGTACTTC. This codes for CASSLRLYSCEQYF. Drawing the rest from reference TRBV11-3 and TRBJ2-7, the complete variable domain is EAGVVQSPRYKIIEKKQPVAFWCNPISGHNTLYWYLQNLGQGPELLIRYENEEAVDDSQLPKDRFSAERLKGVDSTLKIQPAELGDSAVYLCASSLRLYSCEQYFGPGTRLTVT.

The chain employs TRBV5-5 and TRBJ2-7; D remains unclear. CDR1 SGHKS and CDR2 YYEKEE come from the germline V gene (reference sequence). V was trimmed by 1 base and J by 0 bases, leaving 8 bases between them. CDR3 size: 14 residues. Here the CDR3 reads CASSLPETSYEQYF. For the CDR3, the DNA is TGTGCCAGCAGCTTGCCGGAAACCTCCTACGAGCAGTACTTC.

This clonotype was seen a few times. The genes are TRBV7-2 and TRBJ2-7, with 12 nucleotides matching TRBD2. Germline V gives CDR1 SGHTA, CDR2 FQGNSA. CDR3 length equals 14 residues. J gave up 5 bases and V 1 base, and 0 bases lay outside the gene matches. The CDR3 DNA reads TGTGCCAGCAGCTTAGGGACTAGCGGGGACGAGCAGTACTTC. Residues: CASSLGTSGDEQYF. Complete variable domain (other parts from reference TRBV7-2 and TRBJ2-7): GAGVSQSPSNKVTEKGKDVELRCDPISGHTALYWYRQSLGQGLEFLIYFQGNSAPDKSGLPSDRFSAERTGGSVSTLTIQRTQQEDSAVYLCASSLGTSGDEQYFGPGTRLTVT.

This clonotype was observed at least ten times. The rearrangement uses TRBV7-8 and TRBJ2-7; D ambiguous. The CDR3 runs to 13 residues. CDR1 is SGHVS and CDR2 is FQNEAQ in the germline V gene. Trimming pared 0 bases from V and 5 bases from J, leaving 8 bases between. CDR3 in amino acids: CASSLAVGHEQYF. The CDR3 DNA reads TGTGCCAGCAGCTTAGCCGTCGGACACGAGCAGTACTTC.

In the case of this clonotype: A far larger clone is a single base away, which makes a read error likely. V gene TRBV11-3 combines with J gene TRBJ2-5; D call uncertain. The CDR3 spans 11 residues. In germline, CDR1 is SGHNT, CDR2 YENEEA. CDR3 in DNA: TGTGCCTGCAGCTTAGAAGAGACCCAGTACTTC. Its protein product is CACSLEETQYF. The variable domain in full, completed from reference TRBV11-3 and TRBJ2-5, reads EAGVVQSPRYKIIEKKQPVAFWCNPISGHNTLYWYLQNLGQGPELLIRYENEEAVDDSQLPKDRFSAERLKGVDSTLKIQPAELGDSAVYLCACSLEETQYFGPGTRLLVL.

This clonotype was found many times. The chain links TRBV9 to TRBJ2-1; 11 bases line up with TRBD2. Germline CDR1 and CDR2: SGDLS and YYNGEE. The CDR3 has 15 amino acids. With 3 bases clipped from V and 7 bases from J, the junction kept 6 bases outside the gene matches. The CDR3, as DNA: TGTGCCAGCAGCGACGGGACTAGCGGCGAGAATGAGCAGTTCTTC. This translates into CASSDGTSGENEQFF.

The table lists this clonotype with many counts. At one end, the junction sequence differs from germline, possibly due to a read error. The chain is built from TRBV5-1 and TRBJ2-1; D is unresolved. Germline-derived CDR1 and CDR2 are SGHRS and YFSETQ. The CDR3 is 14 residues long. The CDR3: CASSLRGPPNEQFF. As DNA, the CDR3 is TGTGCCAGCAGCTTGCGTGGGCCCCCTAATGAGCAGTTCTTC.

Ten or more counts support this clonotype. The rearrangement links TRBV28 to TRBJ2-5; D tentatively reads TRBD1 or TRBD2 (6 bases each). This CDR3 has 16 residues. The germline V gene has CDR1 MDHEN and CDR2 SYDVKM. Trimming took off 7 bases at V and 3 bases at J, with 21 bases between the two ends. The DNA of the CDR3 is TGTGCCAGCACTCCCCCGGGGGCCACGGTCGAAGAGACCCAGTACTTC. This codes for CASTPPGATVEETQYF.

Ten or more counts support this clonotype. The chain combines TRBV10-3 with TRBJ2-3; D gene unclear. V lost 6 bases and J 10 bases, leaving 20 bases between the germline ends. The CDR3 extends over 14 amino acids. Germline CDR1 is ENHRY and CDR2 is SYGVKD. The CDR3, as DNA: TGTGCCATCAGCACTCAGACGGAAGGCAAGGCGCAGTATTTT. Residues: CAISTQTEGKAQYF.

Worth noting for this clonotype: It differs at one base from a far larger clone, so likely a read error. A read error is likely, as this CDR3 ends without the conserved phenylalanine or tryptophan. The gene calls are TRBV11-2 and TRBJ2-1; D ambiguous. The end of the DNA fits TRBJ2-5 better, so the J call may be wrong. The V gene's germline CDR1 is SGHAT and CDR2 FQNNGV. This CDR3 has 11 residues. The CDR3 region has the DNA TGTGCCAGCAGCTTAGAAGAGACCCAGTACCTC. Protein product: CASSLEETQYL.

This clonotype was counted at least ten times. The CDR3 loop is CASSSHKPLAGDTDTQYF. CDR3 DNA sequence: TGTGCCAGCAGCTCACATAAGCCACTAGCGGGAGACACAGATACGCAGTATTTT. The chain links TRBV7-9 to TRBJ2-3; 11 nucleotides agree with TRBD2. The CDR3 covers 18 residues. The germline CDR1 and CDR2 sequences are SEHNR and FQNEAQ (reference sequence). The J segment lost 2 bases and the V segment lost 4 bases, leaving 11 bases of the junction unmatched.

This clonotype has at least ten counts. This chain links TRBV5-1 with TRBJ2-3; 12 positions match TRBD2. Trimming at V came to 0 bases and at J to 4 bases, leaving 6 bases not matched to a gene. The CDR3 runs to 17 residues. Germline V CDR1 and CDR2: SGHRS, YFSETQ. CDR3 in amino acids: CASSLEASGRAPDTQYF. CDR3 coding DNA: TGCGCCAGCAGCTTGGAGGCTAGCGGGAGGGCCCCAGATACGCAGTATTTT.

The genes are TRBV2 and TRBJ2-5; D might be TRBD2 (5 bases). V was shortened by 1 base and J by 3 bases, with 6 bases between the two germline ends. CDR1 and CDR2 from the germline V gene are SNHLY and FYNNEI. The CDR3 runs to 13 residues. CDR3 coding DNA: TGTGCCAGCAGTGAAGAAGCGGAAGAGACCCAGTACTTC. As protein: CASSEEAEETQYF.

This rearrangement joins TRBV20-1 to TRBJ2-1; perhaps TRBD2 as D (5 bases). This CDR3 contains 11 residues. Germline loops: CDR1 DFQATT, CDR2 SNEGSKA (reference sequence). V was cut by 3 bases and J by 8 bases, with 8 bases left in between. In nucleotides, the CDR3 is TGCAGTGCTAGGACTACGTATGAGCAGTTCTTC. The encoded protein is CSARTTYEQFF.

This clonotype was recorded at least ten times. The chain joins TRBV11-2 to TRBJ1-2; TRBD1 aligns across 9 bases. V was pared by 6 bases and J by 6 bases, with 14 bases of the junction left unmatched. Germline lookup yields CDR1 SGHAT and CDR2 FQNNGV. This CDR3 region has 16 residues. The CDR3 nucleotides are TGTGCCAGCAGAGGGACAGGGTCCAAGTTGAGGAATGGCTACACCTTC. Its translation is CASRGTGSKLRNGYTF.

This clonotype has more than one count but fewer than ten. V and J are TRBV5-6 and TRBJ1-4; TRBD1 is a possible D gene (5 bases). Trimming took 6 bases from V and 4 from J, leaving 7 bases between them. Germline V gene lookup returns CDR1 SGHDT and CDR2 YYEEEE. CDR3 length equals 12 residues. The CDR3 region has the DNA TGTGCCAGCATGAGGGGTAATGAAAAACTGTTTTTT. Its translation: CASMRGNEKLFF.

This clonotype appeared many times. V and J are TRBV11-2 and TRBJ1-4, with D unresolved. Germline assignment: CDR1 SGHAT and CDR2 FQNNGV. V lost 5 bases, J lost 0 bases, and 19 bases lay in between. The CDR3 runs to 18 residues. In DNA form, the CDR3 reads TGTGCCAGCAGCCCATTGTTACGTAGGGCCCCAACTAATGAAAAACTGTTTTTT. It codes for CASSPLLRRAPTNEKLFF.

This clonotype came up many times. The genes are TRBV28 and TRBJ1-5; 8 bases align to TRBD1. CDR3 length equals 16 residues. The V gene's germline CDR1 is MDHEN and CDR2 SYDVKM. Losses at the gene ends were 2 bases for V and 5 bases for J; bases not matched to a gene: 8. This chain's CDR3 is CASSLQGAEWDQPQHF. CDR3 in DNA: TGTGCCAGCAGTTTACAGGGGGCGGAATGGGATCAGCCCCAGCATTTT.